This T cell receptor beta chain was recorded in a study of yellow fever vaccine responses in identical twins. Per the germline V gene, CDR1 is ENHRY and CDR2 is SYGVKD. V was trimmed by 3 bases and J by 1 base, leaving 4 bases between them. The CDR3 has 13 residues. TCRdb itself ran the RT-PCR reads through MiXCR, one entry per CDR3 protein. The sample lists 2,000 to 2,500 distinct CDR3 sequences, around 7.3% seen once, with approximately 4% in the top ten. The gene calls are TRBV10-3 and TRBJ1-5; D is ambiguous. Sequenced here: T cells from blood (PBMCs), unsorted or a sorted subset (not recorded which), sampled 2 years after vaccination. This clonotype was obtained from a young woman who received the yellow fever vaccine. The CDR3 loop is CAISESSNQPQHF. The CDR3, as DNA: TGTGCCATCAGTGAATCAAGCAATCAGCCCCAGCATTTT.